This T cell receptor beta chain is drawn from a study of T cell repertoires in cytomegalovirus infection. TCRdb re-called the reads through MiXCR, storing one row per CDR3 protein. The sample holds tens of thousands of distinct CDR3 sequences, under 4.5% seen once. This clonotype has a count of ten or more. This CDR3 is built from 15 residues. The germline V gene encodes CDR1 MNHEY and CDR2 SVGEGT. Unmatched junction bases numbered 6, after V lost 5 bases and J lost 2 bases. The specimen sequenced was PBMCs. The sequence derives from a human donor in good health (CMV status not recorded). Some clones in this sample may be carry-over from other donors' samples. This chain uses TRBV6-2 or TRBV6-3 with TRBJ2-7; TRBD1 agrees at 10 bases. CDR3 DNA: TGTGCCAGCAGTGAAGGGACAGGGGTGACCTACGAGCAGTACTTC. Its protein is CASSEGTGVTYEQYF.